This TCR beta chain was recovered during a study of CD8+ T cells in alopecia areata. A note on this clone: Its antigen is still unknown.

This CDR3 is built from 13 residues. V was clipped by 4 bases and J by 7 bases; unmatched bases: 4. Germline CDR1 reads MNHEY; CDR2 reads SMNVEV (reference sequence). cDNA serving as the sequencing template came from extracted, reverse transcribed RNA. Generated by immunoSEQ multiplex PCR, the TCRdb table keeps only in-frame clones and is missing some. The sample holds fewer than 110,000 clones, under 90% seen once. Treatment specified: oral pan-JAK inhibitor, 5-10 mg twice daily. Sorting from PBMCs produced CD4+ and CD8+ T cells. Study-wide points: Just one nonresponder means the tie between baseline CD8+ expansion and response stays uncertain. Tissue-resident alphabeta T cells belonging to normal skin likewise get sequenced within scalp specimens.

This receptor was taken from a human donor with alopecia areata. The rearrangement uses TRBV27 and TRBJ2-1; 7 bases map to TRBD2. The source was CD8+ T cells sorted from blood, collected at approximately week 30, from a patient treated with tofacitinib. The CDR3 DNA reads as TGTGCCAGCAGTTCGACTAGCCGTAATGAGCAGTTCTTC. This codes for CASSSTSRNEQFF.